A single sample is the source of the 15 T cell receptor beta chains below, sequenced in a study of control samples from healthy donors and cancer patients. TCRdb's copy holds only in-frame clones and misses some; the assay was immunoSEQ multiplex PCR. This table holds 85,000 to 95,000 clones, about 88% found once. Sequenced material: blood. The receptors originated from a woman between 70 and 85 years old in good health.

This rearrangement joins TRBV3-1 (or the pseudogene TRBV3-2) to TRBJ2-1; TRBD2 might be the D (6 bases). This CDR3 region has 14 residues. Between the trimmed V and J ends, which lost 2 bases and 6 bases, there was a span of 11 bases. Germline CDR1 is LGHDT and CDR2 is YNNKEL (reference sequence). The CDR3 region is CASSQSTLANEQFF. The CDR3 region has the DNA TGTGCCAGCAGCCAATCAACACTAGCCAATGAGCAGTTCTTC.

The chain has TRBV18 and TRBJ2-3; D not certain. V lost 3 bases and J lost 2, with 9 bases in between. Germline-derived CDR1 and CDR2 are KGHSH and LQKENI. This CDR3 has 14 residues. The CDR3, as DNA: TGTGCCAGCTCACCGAGGCAGAACACAGATACGCAGTATTTT. Translated, it gives CASSPRQNTDTQYF.

This clone occurred a few times. This chain connects TRBV5-1 to TRBJ1-2; D not resolved. V lost 0 bases to trimming and J lost 3 bases, with 12 bases between them. Germline CDR1 and CDR2: SGHRS and YFSETQ. This CDR3 is built from 15 residues. Written as DNA, the CDR3 is TGCGCCAGCAGCTTGGAAGGACGGCAATACTATGGCTACACCTTC. It codes for CASSLEGRQYYGYTF.

This clone has a single count. The chain recombines TRBV2 with TRBJ1-1; a possible D gene is TRBD1 (5 bases). CDR3 length: 12 amino acids. The V and J ends lost 7 bases and 8 bases respectively, with 14 bases between them. Germline-derived CDR1 and CDR2 are SNHLY and FYNNEI. This CDR3 is CASIRGPGEAFF. The CDR3 DNA follows: TGTGCCAGCATTAGGGGCCCGGGAGAAGCTTTCTTT.

The rearrangement uses TRBV2 and TRBJ2-3, with 8 bases that match TRBD1. V dropped 6 bases and J dropped 0; count of bases not matched to a gene: 5. The CDR3 is 15 residues long. CDR1 and CDR2 from the germline V gene are SNHLY and FYNNEI. This CDR3 reads CASSSDRVSTDTQYF. CDR3 in DNA: TGTGCCAGCAGCTCGGACAGGGTGAGCACAGATACGCAGTATTTT.

This sequence joins TRBV5-1 and TRBJ2-3; 12 bases are a match to TRBD2. The CDR3 sequence is 16 residues long. V was pared by 4 bases and J by 3 bases, with 6 bases of the junction left unmatched. CDR1 and CDR2 from the germline V gene are SGHRS and YFSETQ. The CDR3 region has the DNA TGCGCCAGCAGCCTAGACGGACTAGCGGGGACAGATACGCAGTATTTT. This encodes CASSLDGLAGTDTQYF.

This clone has just a few counts. The rearrangement uses TRBV2 and TRBJ1-5; D perhaps matches TRBD1 (5 bases). The germline V gene has CDR1 SNHLY and CDR2 FYNNEI. Trimming shortened V by 2 bases and J by 6 bases, and 14 bases separated the two germline ends. The CDR3 runs to 15 residues. CDR3 region: CASSEWDGLAQPQHF. The CDR3 DNA follows: TGTGCCAGCAGTGAATGGGACGGTTTGGCTCAGCCCCAGCATTTT.

V is TRBV27 and J is TRBJ2-2; no clear D. Germline CDR1 reads MNHEY; CDR2 reads SMNVEV (reference sequence). Trimming stripped 11 bases from V and 5 bases from J, with 12 bases between. The CDR3 spans 12 residues. CDR3 nucleotides: TGTGCCTCCTCCCTCGGAACCGGGGAGCTGTTTTTT. Its protein product is CASSLGTGELFF.

The genes are TRBV5-6 and TRBJ1-3; the D gene is possibly TRBD1 (5 bases). V gave up 2 bases and J gave up 3 bases, with 15 bases separating them. The CDR3 spans 16 residues. From germline, CDR1 is SGHDT and CDR2 YYEEEE. CDR3 DNA sequence: TGTGCCAGCAGCTTCCCGAGGGGCGCGGGTGGAAACACCATATATTTT. Amino acid sequence: CASSFPRGAGGNTIYF.

This rearrangement joins TRBV19 to TRBJ2-2, with 9 bases matching TRBD2. V shed 5 bases, J shed 6 bases, and the junction held 13 bases outside the gene matches. CDR1 and CDR2 (germline): LNHDA, SQIVND (reference sequence). The CDR3 loop spans 17 amino acids. CDR3 in amino acids: CASSGFGLAGRPGELFF. The CDR3, as DNA: TGTGCCAGTAGTGGCTTCGGGCTAGCGGGAAGGCCCGGGGAGCTGTTTTTT.

The J gene is TRBJ1-5, the V gene TRBV5-6; the D gene is possibly TRBD1 (5 bases). Germline CDR1 SGHDT, CDR2 YYEEEE. Trimming removed 3 bases at V and 4 bases at J, with 17 bases between. The CDR3 loop spans 16 amino acids. Here the CDR3 reads CASSSTGTGENQPQHF. The CDR3 coding sequence is TGTGCCAGCAGCTCCACCGGGACCGGAGAAAATCAGCCCCAGCATTTT.

The gene calls are TRBV15 and TRBJ2-3; D is possibly TRBD2 (5 bases). The germline CDR1 and CDR2 sequences are LNHNV and YYDKDF (reference sequence). This CDR3 region has 14 residues. Trimming removed 0 bases at V and 6 bases at J, with 10 bases between. CDR3 coding DNA: TGTGCCACCAGCAGAGAAGGGAGTTGGGATACGCAGTATTTT. As protein: CATSREGSWDTQYF.

This clone was counted between two and nine times. This chain joins TRBV12-3 or TRBV12-4 and TRBJ2-5; 8 nucleotides agree with TRBD2. J gave up 9 bases and V 4 bases, and 1 base lay outside the gene matches. The CDR3 totals 11 residues. The CDR3 DNA reads as TGTGCCAGCAGTTCCGGGAGGGCCCAGTACTTC. Translating it yields CASSSGRAQYF.

V gene TRBV27 combines with J gene TRBJ1-1; no definite D call. CDR1 and CDR2 (germline): MNHEY, SMNVEV (reference sequence). The CDR3 runs 16 residues. V was trimmed by 6 bases and J by 7 bases, leaving 24 bases between them. As DNA, the CDR3 is TGTGCCAGCAGGACCGTTCGGACGTCCGGGATTAATGAAGCTTTCTTT. It translates to CASRTVRTSGINEAFF.

This rearrangement joins TRBV11-2 to TRBJ2-3; 7 bases fit TRBD2. This CDR3 comprises 15 residues. Germline-derived CDR1 and CDR2 are SGHAT and FQNNGV. With 5 bases clipped from V and 2 bases from J, the junction kept 7 bases outside the gene matches. CDR3 region: CASSRFGGDTDTQYF. As DNA, the CDR3 is TGTGCCAGCAGCCGATTTGGGGGGGACACAGATACGCAGTATTTT.